This T cell receptor beta chain was profiled in a study of T cells in Graves' hyperthyroidism and ophthalmopathy. There were TCR beta CDR3 regions amplified from RNA transcripts. When the TCR CDR3 underwent first-round RT-PCR, the HTBI primer set was used. From the multiplex PCR reads, TCRdb called clonotypes with MiXCR, one entry per CDR3 protein. The sample consists of roughly 530,000 distinct CDR3 sequences, 17% of them appearing once. Study-level points and caveats: Median prediction lead before ophthalmopathy onset was about 6.7 months with the model.

CDR1 and CDR2 (germline): SGHTA, FQGNSA. CDR3 length equals 13 residues. The ends were cut back, 0 bases at V and 6 bases at J, with 6 bases in the middle. This clonotype was counted only a few times. The antigen is unknown. The TCR originated in a woman aged 18-29 years with Graves' ophthalmopathy. The sequenced sample consisted of blood. The genes are TRBV7-2 and TRBJ2-1; no clear D gene. The CDR3 nucleotides read TGTGCCAGCAGCTTAGCGCTCCTCAATGAGCAGTTCTTC. It yields the protein CASSLALLNEQFF.